The clone carrying this T cell receptor (beta chain) was observed a handful of times. No antigen is known for it. The data were produced by immunoSEQ multiplex PCR, yet TCRdb's version contains in-frame clones alone and is incomplete. This sample carries some 49,000 clones, approximately 74% of them seen once, and the ten largest clones take about 9%. Trimming cost V 3 bases and J 5 bases, with 17 bases left between them. The germline CDR1 and CDR2 sequences are LNHDA and SQIVND (reference sequence). The CDR3 contains 16 residues. Cultured cells yielded isolated CD4+ T cells after 10 to 11 days. These data originate in a study of vaccination effects on CD4 cells after COVID-19. General observations from the study: The study dataset contains few convalescent patients and includes no early post-infection timepoints.

The source is a human donor who had a prior SARS-CoV-2 infection. The sample was CD4+ T cells from PBMCs cultured without peptide, taken before COVID-19 vaccination. The chain uses TRBV19 and TRBJ2-1; the D gene is possibly TRBD2 (5 bases). CDR3 DNA: TGTGCCAGTAGTATTCGTCGGCTTCGGGATGACAATGAGCAGTTCTTC. Amino acid sequence: CASSIRRLRDDNEQFF.